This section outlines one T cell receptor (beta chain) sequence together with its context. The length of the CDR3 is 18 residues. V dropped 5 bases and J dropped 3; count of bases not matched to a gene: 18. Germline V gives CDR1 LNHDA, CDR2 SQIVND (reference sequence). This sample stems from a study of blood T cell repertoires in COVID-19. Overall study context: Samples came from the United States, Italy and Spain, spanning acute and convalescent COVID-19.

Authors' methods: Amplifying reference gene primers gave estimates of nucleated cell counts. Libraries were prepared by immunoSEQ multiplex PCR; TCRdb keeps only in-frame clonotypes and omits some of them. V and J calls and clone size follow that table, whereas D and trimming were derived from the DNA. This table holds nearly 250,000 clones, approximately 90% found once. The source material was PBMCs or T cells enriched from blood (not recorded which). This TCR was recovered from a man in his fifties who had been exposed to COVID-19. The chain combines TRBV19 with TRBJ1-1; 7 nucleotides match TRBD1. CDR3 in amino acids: CASSSLGGQLPYDTEAFF. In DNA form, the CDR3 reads TGTGCCAGTAGTTCCCTCGGGGGACAGCTTCCGTATGACACTGAAGCTTTCTTT.